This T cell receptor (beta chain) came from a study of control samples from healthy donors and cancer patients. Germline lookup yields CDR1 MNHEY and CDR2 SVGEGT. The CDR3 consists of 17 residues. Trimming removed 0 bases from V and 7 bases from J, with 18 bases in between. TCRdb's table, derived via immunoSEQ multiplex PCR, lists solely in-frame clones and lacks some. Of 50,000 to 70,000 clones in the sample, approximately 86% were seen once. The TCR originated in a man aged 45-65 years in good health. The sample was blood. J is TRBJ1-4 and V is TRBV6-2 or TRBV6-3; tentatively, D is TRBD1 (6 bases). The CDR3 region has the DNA TGTGCCAGCAGTTACTCGATAGTCCGGACAGCTTCTGAAAAACTGTTTTTT. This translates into CASSYSIVRTASEKLFF.